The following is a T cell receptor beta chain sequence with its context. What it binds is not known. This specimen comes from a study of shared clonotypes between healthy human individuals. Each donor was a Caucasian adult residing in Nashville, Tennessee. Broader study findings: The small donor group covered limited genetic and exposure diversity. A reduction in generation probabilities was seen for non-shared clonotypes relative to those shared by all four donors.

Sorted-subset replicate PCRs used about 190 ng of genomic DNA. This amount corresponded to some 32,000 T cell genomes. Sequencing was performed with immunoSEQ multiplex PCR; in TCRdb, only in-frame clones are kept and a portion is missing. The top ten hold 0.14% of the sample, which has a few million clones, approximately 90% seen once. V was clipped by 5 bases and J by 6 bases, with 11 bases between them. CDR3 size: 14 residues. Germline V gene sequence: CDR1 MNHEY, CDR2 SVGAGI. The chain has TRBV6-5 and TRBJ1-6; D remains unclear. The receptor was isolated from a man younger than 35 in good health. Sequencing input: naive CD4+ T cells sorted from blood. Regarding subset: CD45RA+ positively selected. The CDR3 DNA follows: TGTGCCAGCAGTGAACTGGAGGGTAATTCACCCCTCCACTTT. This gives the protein CASSELEGNSPLHF.